This T cell receptor beta chain was observed in a study of regulatory T cells in long-lasting Graves disease. Findings and limits, study-wide: Having few samples may have compromised the accuracy. Newly diagnosed disease favored TRBV20-1 and TRBJ2-1 over persistent disease.

Described time point: newly diagnosed GD, antithyroid drugs for less than 3 months. RNA extracted from PBMCs served as the sequencing template. Graves' disease diagnosis used American Thyroid Association guidelines. A peripheral blood sample, roughly 8.5 milliliters in volume, was drawn into EDTA tubes. Arm-PCR with iRepertoire HTBI primers amplified the CDR3 regions for these TCR beta libraries. MiXCR was run by TCRdb on the multiplex PCR reads, yielding one entry per CDR3 protein. The data contain about 240,000 distinct CDR3 sequences, roughly 21% of them seen just once; the ten biggest clones take up about 15%. CDR3 length equals 13 residues. Trimming stripped 6 bases from V and 5 bases from J, with 11 bases between. This clonotype was observed at least ten times. What it binds is not known.

The sequence came from a female donor with Graves disease. This chain connects TRBV12-3 or TRBV12-4 to TRBJ2-1, with a possible D match to TRBD2 (6 bases). The input for sequencing was peripheral blood mononuclear cells (PBMCs), taken at new diagnosis, from a patient treated with antithyroid drugs. CDR3 in DNA: TGTGCCAGCAGAGGAGGGGTCGACAATGAGCAGTTCTTC. This codes for CASRGGVDNEQFF.